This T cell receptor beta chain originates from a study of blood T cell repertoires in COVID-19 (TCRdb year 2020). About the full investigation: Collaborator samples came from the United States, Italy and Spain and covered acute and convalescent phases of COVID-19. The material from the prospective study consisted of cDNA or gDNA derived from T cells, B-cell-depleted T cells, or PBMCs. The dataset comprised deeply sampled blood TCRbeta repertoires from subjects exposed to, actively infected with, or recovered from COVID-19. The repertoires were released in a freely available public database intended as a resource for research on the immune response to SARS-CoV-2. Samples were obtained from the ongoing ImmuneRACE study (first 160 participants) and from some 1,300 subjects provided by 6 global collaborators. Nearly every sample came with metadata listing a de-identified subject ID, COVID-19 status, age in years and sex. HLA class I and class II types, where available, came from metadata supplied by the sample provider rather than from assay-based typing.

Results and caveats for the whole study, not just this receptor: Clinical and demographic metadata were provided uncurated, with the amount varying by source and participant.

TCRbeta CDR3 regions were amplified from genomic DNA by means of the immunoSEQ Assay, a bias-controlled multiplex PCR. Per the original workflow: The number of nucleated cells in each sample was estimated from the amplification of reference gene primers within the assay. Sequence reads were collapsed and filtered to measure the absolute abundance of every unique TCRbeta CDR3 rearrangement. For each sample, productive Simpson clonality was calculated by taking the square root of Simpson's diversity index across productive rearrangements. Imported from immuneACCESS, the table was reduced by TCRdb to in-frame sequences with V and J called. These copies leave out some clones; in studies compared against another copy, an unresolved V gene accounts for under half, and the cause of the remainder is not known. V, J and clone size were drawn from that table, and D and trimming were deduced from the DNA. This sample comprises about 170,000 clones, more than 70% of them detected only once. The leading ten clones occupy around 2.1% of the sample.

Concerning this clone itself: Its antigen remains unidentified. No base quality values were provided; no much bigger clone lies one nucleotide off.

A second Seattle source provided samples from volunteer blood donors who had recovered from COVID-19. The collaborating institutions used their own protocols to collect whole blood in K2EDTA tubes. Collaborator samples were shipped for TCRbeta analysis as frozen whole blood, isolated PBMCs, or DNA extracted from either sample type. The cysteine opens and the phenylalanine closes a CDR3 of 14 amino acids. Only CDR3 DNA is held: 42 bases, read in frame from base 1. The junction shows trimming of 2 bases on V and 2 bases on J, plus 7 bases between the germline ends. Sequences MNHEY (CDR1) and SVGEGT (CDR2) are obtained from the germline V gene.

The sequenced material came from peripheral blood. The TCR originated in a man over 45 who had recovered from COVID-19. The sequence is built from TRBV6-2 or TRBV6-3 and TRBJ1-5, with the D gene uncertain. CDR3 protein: CASSYAGGNQPQHF. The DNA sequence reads TGTGCCAGCAGTTACGCCGGGGGCAATCAGCCCCAGCATTTT.